The clone carrying this T cell receptor (beta chain) was detected many times. Its specificity is not known. These data come from a study of metastatic and nonmetastatic thyroid tumors. Study-level background: Where malignant and benign thyroid patients were concerned, repertoires were compared across blood and tumor or nodule tissue. Findings and caveats of the study: Malignant tumors reportedly showed significantly higher TCR beta diversity than benign nodules in both blood and tumor.

Original analysis: Clinicopathological groups of papillary thyroid cancer showed CDR3 differences that were used to build a distant-metastasis classifier. MiXCR reprocessed the PCR reads for TCRdb. The authors' filters were not applied to this entry. The top ten hold more than 3% of the sample, which has over 25,000 clones, 15% seen once. There were no patients who had received any treatment before thyroid surgery. Germline V gene data show CDR1 as SQVTM and CDR2 as ANQGSEA. V lost 6 bases and J lost 8, with 13 bases in between. This CDR3 region has 12 residues. The sequence was collected from a female donor with papillary thyroid cancer or a benign thyroid nodule (not recorded which). Some clones in this sample may be carry-over from other donors' samples. The sequencing input was blood. The chain uses TRBV29-1 and TRBJ1-4; D call uncertain. CDR3 in amino acids: CSVGKGREKLFF. In nucleotides, the CDR3 is TGCAGCGTAGGGAAGGGTCGGGAAAAACTGTTTTTT. The whole variable domain, remainder taken from reference TRBV29-1 and TRBJ1-4, is SAVISQKPSRDICQRGTSLTIQCQVDSQVTMMFWYRQQPGQSLTLIATANQGSEATYESGFVIDKFPISRPNLTFSTLTVSNMSPEDSSIYLCSVGKGREKLFFGSGTQLSVL.